The T cell receptor (beta chain) described here comes from a study of T cells in Graves' hyperthyroidism and ophthalmopathy. Study as a whole: The blood sample was taken at first diagnosis, before treatment began.

This clonotype was counted at least ten times. The CDR3 consists of 19 residues. Trimming took 3 bases from V and 3 from J; bases not matched to a gene: 17. Germline V lookup: CDR1 SGHAT, CDR2 FQDESV (reference sequence). Amplification of TCR beta CDR3 regions was performed using RNA transcripts as template. HTBI primers were used for first-round RT-PCR of the TCR CDR3. Each CDR3 protein is one row after TCRdb ran MiXCR on the multiplex PCR reads. Of 250,000 to 300,000 distinct CDR3 sequences listed, approximately 18% are singletons. Ophthalmopathy patients had moderate-to-severe active disease, CAS ≥3, NOSPECS ≥4, and disease duration under 3 months.

The chain recombines TRBV11-1 with TRBJ2-1; TRBD1 matches 7 bases. This clonotype was obtained from a man in his fifties with Graves' ophthalmopathy. Sequencing was done on a sample of blood. CDR3 in amino acids: CASSFLKRTGHFDYNEQFF. The DNA of the CDR3 is TGTGCCAGCAGCTTCTTGAAACGGACAGGCCACTTTGACTACAATGAGCAGTTCTTC.